The clone carrying this T cell receptor beta chain was seen a single time. The antigen is undetermined. This entry is derived from a study of Ad26.COV2.S vaccination and SARS-CoV-2 variants. Whole-study context: The trial was COV1001 and the donor's arm was Ad26.COV2.S. By the intramuscular route, Ad26.COV2.S was given once, or twice 56 days apart. Study-wide findings and caveats: Similar non-spike TCR breadth was observed in recipients of vaccine and of placebo.

This sample's treatment: roughly 18 received Ad26.COV2.S at low or high dose, single or two shots; roughly five received placebo; per-sample allocation not given. Vaccine and placebo recipients were sampled on day 63 after the first injection. The study used a vaccine consisting of an Ad26 vector that expressed Wuhan-strain SARS-CoV-2 spike. Germline CDR1 is SEHNR and CDR2 is FQNEAQ (reference sequence). Trimming removed 8 bases at V and 0 bases at J, with 9 bases between. This CDR3 is 13 amino acids long. TCRdb keeps only in-frame clones here, not all; method: immunoSEQ multiplex PCR. This table holds fewer than 900,000 clones, roughly 90% found once.

Source: peripheral blood, taken in a trial of Ad26.COV2.S vaccine versus placebo. This sequence joins TRBV7-9 and TRBJ2-3, with D perhaps being TRBD1 or TRBD2 (6 bases each). The sequence derives from a person aged 18-60 years who received the Ad26.COV2.S COVID-19 vaccine or a placebo. The CDR3 sequence is CASRGTSTDTQYF. The CDR3 DNA is TGTGCCAGCCGCGGGACAAGCACAGATACGCAGTATTTT.